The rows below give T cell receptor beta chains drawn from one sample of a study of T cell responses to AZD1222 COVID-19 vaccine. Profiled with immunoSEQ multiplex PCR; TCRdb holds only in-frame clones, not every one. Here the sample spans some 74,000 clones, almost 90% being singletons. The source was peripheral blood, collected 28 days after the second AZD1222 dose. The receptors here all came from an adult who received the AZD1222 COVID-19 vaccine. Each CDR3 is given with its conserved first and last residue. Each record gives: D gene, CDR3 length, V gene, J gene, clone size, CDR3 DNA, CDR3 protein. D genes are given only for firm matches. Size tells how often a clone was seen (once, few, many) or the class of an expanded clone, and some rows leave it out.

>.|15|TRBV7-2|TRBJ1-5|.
TGTGCCAGCAGCTTAAATGGAAGGAATTTGGAGCCCCAGCATTTT
CASSLNGRNLEPQHF
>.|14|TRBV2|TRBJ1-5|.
TGTGCCAGCAGTTACCCACAGGGTCGACAGCCCCAGCATTTT
CASSYPQGRQPQHF
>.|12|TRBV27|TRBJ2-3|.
TGTGCCAGCAGGGCCCGTGGAGATACGCAGTATTTT
CASRARGDTQYF
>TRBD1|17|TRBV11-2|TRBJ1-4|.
TGTGCCAGCACCCAAACCCTTGGGGGACAGGGAGGTAAAAAACTGTTTTTT
CASTQTLGGQGGKKLFF
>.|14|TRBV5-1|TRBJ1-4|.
TGCGCCAGCAGCTCTGGCCAGGTACGGGAAAAACTGTTTTTT
CASSSGQVREKLFF
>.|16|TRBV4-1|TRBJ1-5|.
TGCGCCAGCAGCCAAGGGCAGTCCGGGTGGAATCAGCCCCAGCATTTT
CASSQGQSGWNQPQHF
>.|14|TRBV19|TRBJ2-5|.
TGTGCCAGTAGTATAGGGGGGTCTTGGGAGACCCAGTACTTC
CASSIGGSWETQYF
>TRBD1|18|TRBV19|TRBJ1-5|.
TGTGCCAGTAGTATTTTAAACAGGGGCACCTATAGCAATCAGCCCCAGCATTTT
CASSILNRGTYSNQPQHF
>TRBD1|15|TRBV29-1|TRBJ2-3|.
TGCAGCCATGGAGGGACAGGGGGATATGCAGATACGCAGTATTTT
CSHGGTGGYADTQYF
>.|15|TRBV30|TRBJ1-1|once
TGTGCCTGGAGTGTACTAGACCGACGTCACACTGAAGCTTTCTTT
CAWSVLDRRHTEAFF
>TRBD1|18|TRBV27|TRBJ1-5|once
TGTGCCAGCAGTTTTCGCCCCCCCCGGGGGACAGGCGATCAGCCCCAGCATTTT
CASSFRPPRGTGDQPQHF
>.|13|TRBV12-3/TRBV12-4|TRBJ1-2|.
TGTGCCAGCAGTTTGGGCTATTCCCGTGGCTACACCTTC
CASSLGYSRGYTF
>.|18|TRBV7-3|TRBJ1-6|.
TGTGCCAGCCCACACCGAGGGGGGATGGAATCCTATAATTCACCCCTCCACTTT
CASPHRGGMESYNSPLHF
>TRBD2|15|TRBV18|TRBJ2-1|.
TGTGCCAGCTCACCTATTAGCGGGGGGGCGAATGAGCAGTTCTTC
CASSPISGGANEQFF
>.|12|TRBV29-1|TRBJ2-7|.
TGCAGCGGACAGGTTTTTGGCTACGAGCAGTACTTC
CSGQVFGYEQYF
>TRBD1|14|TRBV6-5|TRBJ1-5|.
TGTGCCAGCAGTTGGACAGGGAGTCTTCAGCCCCAGCATTTT
CASSWTGSLQPQHF
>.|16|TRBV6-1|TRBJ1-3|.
TGTGCCAGCAGTGGGGATTACAGGGATTCGAGAAACACCATATATTTT
CASSGDYRDSRNTIYF
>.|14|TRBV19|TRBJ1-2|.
TGTGCCAGTAGTTACCCCACCGGGGGTGGAGGCTACACCTTC
CASSYPTGGGGYTF
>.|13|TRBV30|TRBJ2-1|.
TGTGCCTGGAGGGGATGGGGGTACAATGAGCAGTTCTTC
CAWRGWGYNEQFF
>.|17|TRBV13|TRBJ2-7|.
TGTGCCAGCAGCCGGATAGGGACACCTGATTTTTCCTACGAGCAGTACTTC
CASSRIGTPDFSYEQYF
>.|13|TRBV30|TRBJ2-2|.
TGTGCCTGGAGTCTAATCGCTGGCGGGGAGCTGTTTTTT
CAWSLIAGGELFF
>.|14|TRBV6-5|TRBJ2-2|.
TGTGCCAGCCTTGGACCCTTCGGTTCCGGGGAGCTGTTTTTT
CASLGPFGSGELFF
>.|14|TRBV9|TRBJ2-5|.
TGTGCCAGCAGCGAAACCTCCGGGAGAGAGACCCAGTACTTC
CASSETSGRETQYF
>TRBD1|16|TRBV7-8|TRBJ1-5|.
TGTGCCAGCAGCTTAACCGGGACAGATTCGCATCAGCCCCAGCATTTT
CASSLTGTDSHQPQHF